This paragraph covers one TCR beta chain sequence. Time point of the sample: after neoadjuvant nivolumab, at surgical resection. Repertoires were generated with immunoSEQ multiplex PCR, while TCRdb's copy carries only in-frame clones and drops some. Among thousands of clones listed, about 80% were seen once. This entry comes from a study of neoadjuvant anti-PD-1 for oral cavity cancer. This sequence was found in a person aged 40 to 85 with oral cavity squamous cell carcinoma. Sequencing used PBMCs, obtained after nivolumab (anti-PD-1) treatment.

CDR3 DNA: TGTGCCAGCGGCGCGAGCTACGAGCAGTACTTC. Protein product: CASGASYEQYF. V gene TRBV6-1 combines with J gene TRBJ2-7; D unclear. Germline CDR1 is MNHNS and CDR2 is SASEGT. The CDR3 contains 11 residues. The V gene lost 8 bases and the J gene lost 3 bases, with 8 bases spanning the gap.